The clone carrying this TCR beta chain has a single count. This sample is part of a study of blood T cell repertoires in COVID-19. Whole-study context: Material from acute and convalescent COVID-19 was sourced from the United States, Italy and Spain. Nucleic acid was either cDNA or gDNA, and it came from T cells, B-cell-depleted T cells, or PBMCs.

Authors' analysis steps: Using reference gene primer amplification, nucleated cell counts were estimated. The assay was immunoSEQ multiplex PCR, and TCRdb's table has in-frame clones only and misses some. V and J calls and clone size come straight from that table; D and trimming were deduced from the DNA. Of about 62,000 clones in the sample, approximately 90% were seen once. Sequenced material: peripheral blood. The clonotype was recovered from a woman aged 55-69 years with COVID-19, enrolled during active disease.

The CDR3 region is CASSKVPTGNLNTEAFF. In nucleotides, the CDR3 is TGTGCCAGCAGCAAAGTTCCGACAGGGAACCTGAACACTGAAGCTTTCTTT. The J gene is TRBJ1-1, the V gene TRBV21-1; the D call TRBD1 from the table was never checked on the DNA. TRBV21-1 is a pseudogene. CDR3 size: 17 residues.